The clone carrying this TCR beta chain was picked up many times. Its antigen is undetermined. The CDR3 spans 15 residues. Trimming took off 6 bases at V and 1 base at J, with 15 bases between the two ends. Germline V gene lookup returns CDR1 MNHEY and CDR2 SMNVEV (reference sequence). This specimen comes from a study of Graves' ophthalmopathy and Graves' hyperthyroidism. Findings and caveats of the study: It was with about 68% sensitivity and about 72% specificity that the model predicted ophthalmopathy progression.

Amplified material comprised TCR beta CDR3 regions derived from RNA transcripts. HTBI primers served in a first-round RT-PCR, which a second-round multiplex PCR followed. TCRdb used MiXCR to reprocess the multiplex PCR reads, holding one entry per CDR3 protein. The data show a few hundred thousand distinct CDR3 sequences, 15% seen once. Sequencing was done on a sample of peripheral blood. The receptor was derived from a woman younger than 35 with stable Graves' hyperthyroidism. The rearrangement joins TRBV27 to TRBJ1-1; no definite D call. CDR3 DNA sequence: TGTGCCAGCAGAACGGCCTACCGATCGAACACTGAAGCTTTCTTT. Its translation is CASRTAYRSNTEAFF.